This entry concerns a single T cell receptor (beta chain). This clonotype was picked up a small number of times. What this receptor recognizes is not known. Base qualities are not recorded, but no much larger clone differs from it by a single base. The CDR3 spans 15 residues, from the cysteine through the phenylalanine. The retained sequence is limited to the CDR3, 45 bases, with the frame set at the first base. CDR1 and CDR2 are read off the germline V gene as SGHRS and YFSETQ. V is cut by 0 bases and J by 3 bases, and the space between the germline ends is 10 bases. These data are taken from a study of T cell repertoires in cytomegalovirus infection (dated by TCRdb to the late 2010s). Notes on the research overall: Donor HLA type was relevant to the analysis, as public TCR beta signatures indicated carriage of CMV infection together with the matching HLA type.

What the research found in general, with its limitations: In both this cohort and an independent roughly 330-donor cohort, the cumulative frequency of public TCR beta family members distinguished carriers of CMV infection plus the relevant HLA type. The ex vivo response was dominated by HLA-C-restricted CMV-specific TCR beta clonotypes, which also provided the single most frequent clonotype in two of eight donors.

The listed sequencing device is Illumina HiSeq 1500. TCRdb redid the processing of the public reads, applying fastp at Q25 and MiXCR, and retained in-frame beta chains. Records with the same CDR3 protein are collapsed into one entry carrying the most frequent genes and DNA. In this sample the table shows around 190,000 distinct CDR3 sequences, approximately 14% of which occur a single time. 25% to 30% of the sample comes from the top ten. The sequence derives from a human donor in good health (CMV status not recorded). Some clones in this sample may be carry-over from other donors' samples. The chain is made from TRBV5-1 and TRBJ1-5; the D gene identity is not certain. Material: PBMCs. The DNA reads TGCGCCAGCAGCTTGGACAATAGGGACAATCAGCCCCAGCATTTT. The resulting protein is CASSLDNRDNQPQHF.